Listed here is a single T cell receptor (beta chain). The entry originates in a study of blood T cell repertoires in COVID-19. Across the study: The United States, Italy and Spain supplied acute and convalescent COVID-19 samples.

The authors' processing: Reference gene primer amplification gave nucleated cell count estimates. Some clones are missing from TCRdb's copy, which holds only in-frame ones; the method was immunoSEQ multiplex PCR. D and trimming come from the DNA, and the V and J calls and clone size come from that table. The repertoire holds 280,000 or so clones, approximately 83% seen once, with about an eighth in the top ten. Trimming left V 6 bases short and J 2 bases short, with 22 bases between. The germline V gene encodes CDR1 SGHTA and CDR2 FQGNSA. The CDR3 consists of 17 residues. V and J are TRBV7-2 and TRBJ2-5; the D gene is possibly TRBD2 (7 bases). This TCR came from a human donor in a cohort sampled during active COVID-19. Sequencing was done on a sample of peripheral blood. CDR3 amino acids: CASSPGGGGILQETQYF. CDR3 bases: TGTGCCAGCAGTCCCGGGGGCGGGGGAATTCTACAAGAGACCCAGTACTTC.